This is a list of T cell receptor beta chains from one sample in a study of T cell repertoires in cytomegalovirus infection. TCRdb recomputed calls from the reads with MiXCR, one row per CDR3 protein. Here the sample spans some 350,000 distinct CDR3 sequences, roughly 34% being singletons. No antigen has been identified for these receptors. Sequencing used cultured PBMCs, obtained from culture after CMV antigen stimulation. These receptors were collected from a human donor in good health (CMV status not recorded). Some clones in this sample may be carry-over from other donors' samples. CDR3s include the opening cysteine and the closing phenylalanine or tryptophan. The D gene is left open where the match is weak. Clone size is not always given. Where it is, it says once, few, many or a class for expanded clones.

TRBV7-9	TRBJ1-1	-	-	CASSLGSGTRNTEAFF	TGTGCCAGCAGCTTAGGCTCCGGGACGAGGAACACTGAAGCTTTCTTT
TRBV12-3/TRBV12-4	TRBJ2-7	-	-	CASSLNSGVGEQYF	TGTGCCAGCAGTTTAAACAGTGGAGTTGGTGAGCAGTACTTC
TRBV7-2	TRBJ1-2	TRBD1	few	CASSLDFDRGYGYTF	TGTGCCAGCAGCTTAGATTTCGACAGGGGGTATGGCTACACCTTC
TRBV12-3/TRBV12-4	TRBJ1-1	-	-	CASSPEGRMNTEAFF	TGTGCCAGCAGCCCAGAAGGACGTATGAACACTGAAGCTTTCTTT
TRBV4-1	TRBJ2-5	-	-	CASSQVVGEETQYF	TGCGCCAGCAGCCAAGTAGTCGGAGAAGAGACCCAGTACTTC
TRBV7-9	TRBJ2-3	TRBD2	-	CASSLNSGSTDTQYF	TGTGCCAGCAGCCTCAATAGCGGGAGTACAGATACGCAGTATTTT
TRBV5-6	TRBJ2-5	TRBD2	few	CASSLVPAGGPWGETQYF	TGTGCCAGCAGCTTGGTGCCAGCGGGAGGGCCTTGGGGCGAGACCCAGTACTTC
TRBV11-3	TRBJ2-1	TRBD2	-	CASSLRARASGNNEQFF	TGTGCCAGCAGCCTTAGGGCGAGGGCTAGCGGGAACAATGAGCAGTTCTTC
TRBV7-6	TRBJ2-5	-	-	CASSPGRTYQETQYF	TGTGCCAGCAGCCCGGGACGGACTTACCAAGAGACCCAGTACTTC
TRBV7-9	TRBJ1-1	-	-	CASSFSDREAFF	TGTGCCAGCAGCTTTTCCGACAGGGAAGCTTTCTTT
TRBV27	TRBJ1-6	-	-	CASSLRGPNSPLHF	TGTGCCAGCAGTTTACGTGGGCCTAATTCACCCCTCCACTTT
TRBV18	TRBJ2-7	-	few	CASSPFAQGSSQIHEQYF	TGTGCCAGCTCACCTTTCGCACAGGGATCATCGCAAATCCACGAGCAGTACTTC
TRBV5-3	TRBJ1-5	-	few	CASSLGGLNQPQHF	TGTGCCAGCAGCTTGGGGGGCCTCAATCAGCCCCAGCATTTT
TRBV11-1	TRBJ2-1	-	few	CASSLVETPSYNEQFF	TGTGCCAGCAGCCTAGTAGAAACGCCTTCCTACAATGAGCAGTTCTTC
TRBV30	TRBJ1-6	-	-	CAWSVMVDLHF	TGTGCCTGGAGTGTAATGGTGGACCTCCACTTT
TRBV19	TRBJ2-3	TRBD2	many	CASSFSGRTSTDTQYF	TGTGCCAGTAGTTTTAGCGGGAGGACTAGCACAGATACGCAGTATTTT
TRBV4-1	TRBJ2-7	-	-	CASSQGELSYEQYF	TGCGCCAGCAGCCAAGGGGAACTTAGCTACGAGCAGTACTTC
TRBV6-1	TRBJ1-2	-	-	CASKLTGTDGYTF	TGTGCCAGCAAACTGACAGGCACGGATGGCTACACCTTC
TRBV7-2	TRBJ2-7	TRBD2	many	CASSLRLAGVHYEQYF	TGTGCCAGCAGCCTCCGACTAGCGGGAGTTCACTACGAGCAGTACTTC
TRBV6-6	TRBJ1-1	-	-	CASSYRAGEGTEAFF	TGTGCCAGCAGTTACCGCGCAGGGGAAGGCACTGAAGCTTTCTTT
TRBV7-2	TRBJ1-1	-	few	CASSLYLDTEAFF	TGTGCCAGCAGCTTATATCTGGACACTGAAGCTTTCTTT
TRBV20-1	TRBJ1-5	TRBD1	-	CSASPGTGENQPQHF	TGCAGTGCAAGCCCCGGGACAGGTGAAAATCAGCCCCAGCATTTT
TRBV11-1	TRBJ2-5	-	-	CASSPPRSPETQYF	TGTGCCAGCAGCCCCCCCCGGAGCCCGGAGACCCAGTACTTC
TRBV7-2	TRBJ2-3	TRBD2	many	CASSTSSGRAETQYF	TGTGCCAGCAGCACCTCTAGCGGGAGGGCCGAAACGCAGTATTTT
TRBV3-1	TRBJ2-3	-	-	CASSRGTTTDTQYF	TGTGCCAGCAGCCGAGGGACCACAACAGATACGCAGTATTTT
TRBV6-1	TRBJ2-1	TRBD2	-	CATRNLLAGDVEQFF	TGTGCCACGAGAAACTTACTAGCGGGAGACGTGGAGCAGTTCTTC
TRBV7-2	TRBJ2-5	TRBD1	many	CASSLGRGETQYF	TGTGCCAGCAGCTTGGGCAGGGGGGAGACCCAGTACTTC
TRBV6-1	TRBJ1-3	-	-	CASRDTNSGNTIYF	TGTGCCAGCAGAGACACCAACTCTGGAAACACCATATATTTT
TRBV18	TRBJ2-4	-	-	CASSPFVVGGRENIQYF	TGTGCCAGCTCACCATTTGTCGTTGGAGGACGAGAGAACATTCAGTACTTC
TRBV11-2	TRBJ2-3	-	once	CASSQVVPDTQYF	TGTGCCAGCAGCCAGGTTGTACCAGATACGCAGTATTTT
TRBV19	TRBJ1-1	-	-	CASSLPGVANTEAFF	TGTGCCAGTAGCCTTCCAGGGGTCGCGAACACTGAAGCTTTCTTT
TRBV6-6	TRBJ1-5	TRBD1	-	CAISGQGYQPQHF	TGTGCCATTTCGGGACAGGGCTATCAGCCCCAGCATTTT
TRBV11-2	TRBJ2-5	-	-	CASSYLGSDQETQYF	TGTGCCAGCAGCTACCTCGGCTCGGACCAAGAGACCCAGTACTTC
TRBV28	TRBJ1-6	-	few	CASSLPGGDDYNSPLHF	TGTGCCAGCAGCCTGCCTGGGGGCGACGATTATAATTCACCCCTCCACTTT
TRBV12-3/TRBV12-4	TRBJ1-2	-	-	CASSLAGEPYGYTF	TGTGCCAGCAGTTTAGCAGGGGAGCCCTATGGCTACACCTTC
TRBV28	TRBJ2-1	TRBD2	few	CASRTSGFWNEQFF	TGTGCCAGCAGAACTAGCGGCTTCTGGAATGAGCAGTTCTTC
TRBV4-1	TRBJ1-6	TRBD1	-	CASSQASDRDYNSPLHF	TGCGCCAGCAGCCAAGCCTCCGACAGGGACTATAATTCACCCCTCCACTTT
TRBV7-6	TRBJ2-5	-	-	CASSLEVRLVEETQYF	TGTGCCAGCAGCTTAGAAGTCCGACTGGTCGAAGAGACCCAGTACTTC
TRBV9	TRBJ2-3	-	-	CASSVVPISSIDTQYF	TGTGCCAGCAGCGTAGTGCCAATATCCTCCATAGATACGCAGTATTTT
TRBV7-9	TRBJ2-5	TRBD2	-	CASSFESWLAGSRRETQYF	TGTGCCAGCAGCTTCGAGAGTTGGCTAGCGGGGAGTCGAAGAGAGACCCAGTACTTC
TRBV5-4	TRBJ2-5	-	-	CASSGFGGKETQYF	TGTGCCAGCAGCGGGTTTGGAGGTAAAGAGACCCAGTACTTC
TRBV4-1	TRBJ2-1	TRBD1	-	CASTDGQGWDEQFF	TGCGCCAGCACCGACGGACAGGGGTGGGATGAGCAGTTCTTC
TRBV29-1	TRBJ1-1	-	once	CSAGSTWDTEAFF	TGCAGCGCGGGCAGTACATGGGACACTGAAGCTTTCTTT
TRBV9	TRBJ1-2	-	-	CASSVEIREASGYTF	TGTGCCAGCAGCGTAGAGATCCGGGAGGCGAGCGGCTACACCTTC
TRBV12-3/TRBV12-4	TRBJ2-1	TRBD1	-	CASSFATGVLNEQFF	TGTGCCAGCAGTTTCGCGACAGGGGTGCTTAATGAGCAGTTCTTC
TRBV6-5	TRBJ1-4	-	once	CASSYLSGQKNEKLFF	TGTGCCAGCAGTTACCTTTCGGGACAAAAAAATGAAAAACTGTTTTTT
TRBV7-2	TRBJ1-2	-	-	CASSLVRDQHGYTF	TGTGCCAGCAGCTTAGTAAGGGACCAGCATGGCTACACCTTC
TRBV28	TRBJ2-1	TRBD2	few	CASSLTGLAGEQQFF	TGTGCCAGCAGTTTAACGGGACTAGCGGGAGAACAGCAGTTCTTC
TRBV5-4	TRBJ1-3	-	few	CASSPGGNTIYF	TGTGCCAGCAGTCCTGGCGGAAACACCATATATTTT